These 2 T cell receptor beta chains were sequenced from one sample in a study of CD4+ T cells in melanoma. Using immunoSEQ multiplex PCR, the repertoire was profiled, and TCRdb retains in-frame clones only, with some absent. The data hold approximately 47,000 clones, with 75% to 90% observed a single time. Sequenced sample: peripheral blood. The receptor source for this set is a human donor with melanoma.

This clone appeared a single time. The V gene is TRBV5-1, the J gene TRBJ2-3; 11 bases are a match to TRBD2. The CDR3 sequence is 16 residues long. CDR1 SGHRS and CDR2 YFSETQ come from the germline V gene. Unmatched junction bases numbered 6, after V lost 2 bases and J lost 4 bases. This CDR3 is CASSFLAGGGSDTQYF. The CDR3 nucleotides read TGCGCCAGCAGCTTCCTAGCGGGGGGCGGGTCAGATACGCAGTATTTT.

This chain links TRBV6-1 with TRBJ1-1; 7 bases are a match to TRBD1. The J segment lost 3 bases and the V segment lost 2 bases, leaving 3 bases of the junction unmatched. The CDR3 has 14 amino acids. From germline, CDR1 is MNHNS and CDR2 SASEGT. CDR3 region: CASSEKGADTEAFF. The CDR3 region has the DNA TGTGCCAGCAGTGAAAAGGGGGCGGACACTGAAGCTTTCTTT.